A selection of T cell receptor beta chains follows, all from one sample in a study of T cell changes during pregnancy in multiple sclerosis. Generated by immunoSEQ multiplex PCR, the TCRdb table keeps only in-frame clones and is missing some. Among 35,000 to 45,000 clones listed, about nine tenths were seen once. Material: CD4+ T cells from peripheral blood mononuclear cells, obtained in the first trimester of pregnancy. The receptors were gathered from a female donor in good health, enrolled as a control in a pregnancy study. Each CDR3 is given with its conserved first and last residue. D genes are given only for firm matches. Clone size is not always given. Where it is, it says once, few, many or a class for expanded clones.

>-|TRBV7-2|TRBJ2-5|-
TGTGCCAGCAGCTTCCAAGGGGGAAGTAGGGAGACCCAGTACTTC
CASSFQGGSRETQYF
>-|TRBV11-3|TRBJ2-3|TRBD2
TGTGCCAGCAGCTTTTTTAGCGGGGGGGGACGAGATACGCAGTATTTT
CASSFFSGGGRDTQYF
>-|TRBV19|TRBJ2-1|TRBD2
TGTGCCAGTAGGTCTACTAGCGGGGGGCGGAATGAGCAGTTCTTC
CASRSTSGGRNEQFF
>-|TRBV27|TRBJ1-2|-
TGTGCCAGCAGTTTAGTAGCGACTAACTATGGCTACACCTTC
CASSLVATNYGYTF
>-|TRBV6-5|TRBJ1-1|-
TGTGCCAGCAGCTACGAGGGCGTGGGGAGCACTGAAGCTTTCTTT
CASSYEGVGSTEAFF
>-|TRBV5-6|TRBJ2-5|TRBD1
TGTGCCAGCAGCCGGACAGGGAGTCAAGAGACCCAGTACTTC
CASSRTGSQETQYF
>-|TRBV30|TRBJ1-6|-
TGTGCCTGGAAGACAGGTTCTTCACCCCTCCACTTT
CAWKTGSSPLHF
>-|TRBV5-6|TRBJ2-4|TRBD1
TGTGCCAGCAGCGGGACAGGGAAAGGAGACAAAAACATTCAGTACTTC
CASSGTGKGDKNIQYF
>once|TRBV4-1|TRBJ2-1|TRBD2
TGCGCCAGCAGCCAACCGTCGGGGCGGGGGGTTTACAATGAGCAGTTCTTC
CASSQPSGRGVYNEQFF
>-|TRBV5-1|TRBJ2-7|TRBD2
TGCGCCAGCAGCTTGGGCCTAGCGGGGATCTACGAGCAGTACTTC
CASSLGLAGIYEQYF
>-|TRBV4-1|TRBJ2-7|-
TGCGCCAGCAGCCTTCAGACAGGCTACGAGCAGTACTTC
CASSLQTGYEQYF
>-|TRBV14|TRBJ2-5|-
TGTGCCAGCAGCCAAGCTAGAACAGGGTACCAAGAGACCCAGTACTTC
CASSQARTGYQETQYF
>-|TRBV11-3|TRBJ1-3|TRBD1
TGTGCCAGCGGACAGGGGGCTACGGGAAACACCATATATTTT
CASGQGATGNTIYF
>-|TRBV5-5|TRBJ2-5|TRBD2
TGTGCCAGCAGCTTGGTGGTTAGCGGGGGGGCCCGTGAGACCCAGTACTTC
CASSLVVSGGARETQYF
>-|TRBV2|TRBJ2-7|-
TGTGCCAGCAGTGAAGAATCGGCAGGGTTTCGGTACTTC
CASSEESAGFRYF